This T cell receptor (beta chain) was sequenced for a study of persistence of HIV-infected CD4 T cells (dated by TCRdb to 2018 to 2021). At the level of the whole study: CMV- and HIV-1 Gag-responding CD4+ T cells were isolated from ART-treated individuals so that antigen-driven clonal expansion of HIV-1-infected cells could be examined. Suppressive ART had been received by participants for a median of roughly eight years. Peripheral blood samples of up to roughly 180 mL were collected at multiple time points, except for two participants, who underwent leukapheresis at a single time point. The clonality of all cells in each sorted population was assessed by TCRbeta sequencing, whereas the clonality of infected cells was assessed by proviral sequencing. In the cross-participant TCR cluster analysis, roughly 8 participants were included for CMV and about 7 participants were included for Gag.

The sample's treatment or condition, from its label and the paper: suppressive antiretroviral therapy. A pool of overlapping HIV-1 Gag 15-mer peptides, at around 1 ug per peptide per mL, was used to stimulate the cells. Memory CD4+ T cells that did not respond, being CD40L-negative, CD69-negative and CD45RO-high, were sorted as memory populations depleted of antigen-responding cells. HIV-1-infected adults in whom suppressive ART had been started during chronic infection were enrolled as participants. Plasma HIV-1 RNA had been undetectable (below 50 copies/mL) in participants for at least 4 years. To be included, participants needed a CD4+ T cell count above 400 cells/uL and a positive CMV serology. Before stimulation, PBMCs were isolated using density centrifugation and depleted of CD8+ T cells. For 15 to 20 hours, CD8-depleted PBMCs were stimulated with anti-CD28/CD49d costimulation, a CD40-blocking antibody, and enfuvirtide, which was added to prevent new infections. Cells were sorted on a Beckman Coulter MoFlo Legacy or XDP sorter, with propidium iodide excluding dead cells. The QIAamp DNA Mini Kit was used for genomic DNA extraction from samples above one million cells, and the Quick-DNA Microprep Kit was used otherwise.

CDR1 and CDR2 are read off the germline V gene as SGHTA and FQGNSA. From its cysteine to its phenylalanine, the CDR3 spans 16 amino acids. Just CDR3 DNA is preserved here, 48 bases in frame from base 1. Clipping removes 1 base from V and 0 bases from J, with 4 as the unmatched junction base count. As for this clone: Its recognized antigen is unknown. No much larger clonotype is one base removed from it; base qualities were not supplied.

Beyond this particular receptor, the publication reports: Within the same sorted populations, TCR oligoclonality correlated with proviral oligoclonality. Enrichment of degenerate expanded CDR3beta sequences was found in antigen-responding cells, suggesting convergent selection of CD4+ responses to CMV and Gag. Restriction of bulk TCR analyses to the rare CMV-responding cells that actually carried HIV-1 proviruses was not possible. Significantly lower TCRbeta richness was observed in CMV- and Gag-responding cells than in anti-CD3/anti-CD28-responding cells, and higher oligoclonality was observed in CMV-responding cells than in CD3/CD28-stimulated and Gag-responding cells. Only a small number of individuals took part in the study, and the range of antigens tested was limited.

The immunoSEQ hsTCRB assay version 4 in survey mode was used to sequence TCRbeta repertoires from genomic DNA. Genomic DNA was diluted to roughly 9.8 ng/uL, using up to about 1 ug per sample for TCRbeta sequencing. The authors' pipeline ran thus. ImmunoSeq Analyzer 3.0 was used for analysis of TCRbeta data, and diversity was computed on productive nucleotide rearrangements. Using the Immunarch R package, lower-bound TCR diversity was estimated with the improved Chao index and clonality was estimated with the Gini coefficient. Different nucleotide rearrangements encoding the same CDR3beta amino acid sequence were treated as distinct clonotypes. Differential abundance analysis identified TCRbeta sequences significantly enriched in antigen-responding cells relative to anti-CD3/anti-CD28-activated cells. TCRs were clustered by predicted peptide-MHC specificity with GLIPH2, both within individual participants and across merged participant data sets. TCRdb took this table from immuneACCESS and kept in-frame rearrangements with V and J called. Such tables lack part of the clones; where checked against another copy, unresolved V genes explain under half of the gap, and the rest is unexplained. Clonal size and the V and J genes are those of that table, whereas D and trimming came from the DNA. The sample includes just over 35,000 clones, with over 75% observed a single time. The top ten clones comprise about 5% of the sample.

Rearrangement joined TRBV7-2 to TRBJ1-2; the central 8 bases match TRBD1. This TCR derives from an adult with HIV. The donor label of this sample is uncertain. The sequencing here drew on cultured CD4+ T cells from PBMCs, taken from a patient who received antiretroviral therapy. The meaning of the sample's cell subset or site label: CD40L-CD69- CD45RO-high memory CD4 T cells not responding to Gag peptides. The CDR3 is CASSLVGGQANYGYTF. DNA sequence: TGTGCCAGCAGCTTAGTGGGGGGACAGGCTAACTATGGCTACACCTTC.